These T cell receptor beta chains were read from a single sample in a study of control samples from healthy donors and cancer patients. Produced via immunoSEQ multiplex PCR; TCRdb's table is partial and in-frame only. The sample records about 76,000 clones, roughly 90% being singletons. Sequenced input: PBMCs. Source of these receptors: a woman aged 50 to 60 with colorectal cancer. The CDR3 runs from the conserved cysteine through the conserved F or W. The D gene is left open where the match is weak. Not all rows give a size; the values are once, few, many and, for expanded clones, a class.

TRBJ2-1	TRBV19	NA	once	TGTGCCAGTAGTATGTTAACTAGTGAGCAGTTCTTC	CASSMLTSEQFF
TRBJ1-2	TRBV10-3	TRBD1	NA	TGTGCCATCAGTGAGGCCAGGACAGGGTCTGGCTACACCTTC	CAISEARTGSGYTF
TRBJ1-2	TRBV19	TRBD1	NA	TGTGCCAGTAGACTGCTCACAGGGGCGGGATATGGCTACACCTTC	CASRLLTGAGYGYTF
TRBJ2-5	TRBV10-3	TRBD1	NA	TGTGCCATCTGGGACAGGGGGCAAGAGACCCAGTACTTC	CAIWDRGQETQYF
TRBJ1-5	TRBV7-9	NA	NA	TGTGCCAGCAGCTTATTGGGGGGCGATCAGCCCCAGCATTTT	CASSLLGGDQPQHF
TRBJ1-4	TRBV20-1	TRBD1	NA	TGCAGTGCTAGTGAAAGGACAGGGGGCGATGAAAAACTGTTTTTT	CSASERTGGDEKLFF
TRBJ1-1	TRBV5-6	NA	NA	TGTGCCAGCAGCCGGCCGGGGCAGTGGGACACTGAAGCTTTCTTT	CASSRPGQWDTEAFF
TRBJ2-1	TRBV19	TRBD1	NA	TGTGCCAGCACCGGACAGGGGAGGGGCGATGAGCAGTTCTTC	CASTGQGRGDEQFF
TRBJ1-4	TRBV7-9	NA	NA	TGTGCCAGCAGCTATGAGGCCCCTAATGAAAAACTGTTTTTT	CASSYEAPNEKLFF
TRBJ1-2	TRBV18	NA	few	TGTGCCAGCTCACCCCTACCCCCCTTGGGGGAGAGCTATGGCTACACCTTC	CASSPLPPLGESYGYTF
TRBJ1-6	TRBV7-8	TRBD1	NA	TGTGCCAGCAGGCGAGGGACAGCTAATTCACCCCTCCACTTT	CASRRGTANSPLHF
TRBJ2-2	TRBV19	NA	NA	TGTGCCATCTCAGGGGAGGGCGGGGAGCTGTTTTTT	CAISGEGGELFF
TRBJ2-5	TRBV3-1/TRBV3-2	NA	NA	TGTGCCAGCAGCCAAGACTGGGAGACCCAGTACTTC	CASSQDWETQYF
TRBJ2-1	TRBV21-1	NA	few	TGTGCCAGCAGGTCGAACCACTACAATGAGCAGTTCTTC	CASRSNHYNEQFF